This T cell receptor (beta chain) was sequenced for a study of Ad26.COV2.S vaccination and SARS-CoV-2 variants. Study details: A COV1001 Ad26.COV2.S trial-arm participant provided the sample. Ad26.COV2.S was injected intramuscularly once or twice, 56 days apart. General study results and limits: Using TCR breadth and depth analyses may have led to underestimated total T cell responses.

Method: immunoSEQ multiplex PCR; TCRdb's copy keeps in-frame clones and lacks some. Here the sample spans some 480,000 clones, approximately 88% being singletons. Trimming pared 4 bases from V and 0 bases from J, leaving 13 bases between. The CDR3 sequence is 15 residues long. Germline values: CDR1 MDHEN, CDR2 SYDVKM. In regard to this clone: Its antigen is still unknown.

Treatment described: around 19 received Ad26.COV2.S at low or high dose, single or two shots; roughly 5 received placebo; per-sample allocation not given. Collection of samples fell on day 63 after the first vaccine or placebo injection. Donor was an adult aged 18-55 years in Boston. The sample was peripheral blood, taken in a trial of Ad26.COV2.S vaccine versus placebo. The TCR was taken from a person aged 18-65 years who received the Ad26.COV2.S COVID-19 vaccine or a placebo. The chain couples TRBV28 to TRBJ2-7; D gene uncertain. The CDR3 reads CASSSRSALSYEQYF. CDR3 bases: TGTGCCAGCAGTTCTCGGTCAGCCCTCTCCTACGAGCAGTACTTC. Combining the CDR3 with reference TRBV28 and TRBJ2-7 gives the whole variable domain DVKVTQSSRYLVKRTGEKVFLECVQDMDHENMFWYRQDPGLGLRLIYFSYDVKMKEKGDIPEGYSVSREKKERFSLILESASTNQTSMYLCASSSRSALSYEQYFGPGTRLTVT.